These 27 T cell receptor beta chains were sequenced from one sample in a study of blood T cells in healthy people across ages. A J-beta primer mix and a sample-barcoded 5' primer were used in a second PCR of about 7 to 12 cycles. TCRdb re-called the 5' RACE reads with MiXCR, one entry per CDR3 protein. The data contain 780,000 or so distinct CDR3 sequences, more than 55% of them singletons. Sequencing input: blood. The receptors come from a man aged 35 to 55 in good health.

In its sample, this clonotype was seen many times. The chain joins TRBV11-2 to TRBJ1-5; possibly TRBD1 for D (5 bases). The V gene lost 8 bases and the J gene lost 6 bases, with 14 bases spanning the gap. The CDR3 spans 13 residues. Per the germline V gene, CDR1 is SGHAT and CDR2 is FQNNGV. The CDR3 bases are TGTGCCAGCGACAATGGGGCAGGTCAGCCCCAGCATTTT. This codes for CASDNGAGQPQHF.

Concerning this clonotype: The junction departs from germline at one end; a sequencing error may be responsible. This chain connects TRBV27 to TRBJ1-1; D not resolved. Germline assignment: CDR1 MNHEY and CDR2 SMNVEV (reference sequence). There are 13 residues in the CDR3. CDR3 residues: CASSVSGWGEAFF. The DNA of the CDR3 is TGTGCCAGCAGTGTATCCGGCTGGGGTGAAGCTTTCTTT.

On this clonotype itself: A much larger clone lies one base from this, so it may be a read error. This chain links TRBV20-1 with TRBJ2-1; D gene ambiguous. The CDR3 consists of 11 residues. CDR1 and CDR2 from the germline V gene are DFQATT and SNEGSKA (reference sequence). CDR3 protein: CSASLVNERFF. For the CDR3, the DNA is TGCAGTGCTAGCTTAGTGAATGAGCGGTTCTTC.

The chain employs TRBV7-8 and TRBJ2-7; the match to TRBD2 covers 12 bases. This CDR3 spans 16 amino acids. The V gene's germline CDR1 is SGHVS and CDR2 FQNEAQ. J was trimmed by 5 bases and V by 5 bases; bases with no gene match: 10. The CDR3 reads CASSPWTSGILDEQYF. DNA of the CDR3: TGTGCCAGCAGCCCATGGACTAGCGGGATATTGGACGAGCAGTACTTC.

The V gene is TRBV7-8, the J gene TRBJ2-1; D call uncertain. CDR3 length: 16 residues. Germline CDR1 SGHVS, CDR2 FQNEAQ. Trimming cost V 6 bases and J 0 bases, with 15 bases left between them. The CDR3 loop is CASSKTSSSSYNEQFF. CDR3 DNA sequence: TGTGCCAGCAGTAAAACAAGTTCAAGCTCCTACAATGAGCAGTTCTTC.

This clonotype appeared a few times. The chain employs TRBV5-5 and TRBJ2-2; D unclear. There are 16 residues in the CDR3. Deletions cut 4 bases from V and 4 bases from J, with 17 bases between. Germline V gene data show CDR1 as SGHKS and CDR2 as YYEKEE (reference sequence). The CDR3 sequence is CASSHVGMASTGELFF. The DNA of the CDR3 is TGTGCCAGCAGCCACGTGGGGATGGCGAGCACCGGGGAGCTGTTTTTT.

The chain employs TRBV27 and TRBJ1-1; D is perhaps TRBD1 (6 bases). This CDR3 is built from 13 residues. V lost 6 bases and J lost 4, with 12 bases in between. CDR1 is MNHEY, CDR2 SMNVEV, per germline (reference sequence). Here the CDR3 reads CASRGGTVTEAFF. The CDR3 DNA follows: TGTGCCAGCAGAGGGGGAACGGTCACTGAAGCTTTCTTT.

This clonotype occurred a few times. The chain employs TRBV7-2 and TRBJ2-6, with D perhaps matching TRBD1 (6 bases). The germline gives CDR1 SGHTA, CDR2 FQGNSA. The CDR3 covers 15 residues. V was clipped by 5 bases and J by 4 bases, with 12 bases between them. The CDR3 sequence: CASSPSRGGANVLTF. The CDR3 DNA is TGTGCCAGCAGCCCCAGTAGGGGGGGGGCCAACGTCCTGACTTTC.

The V call is TRBV7-2, the J call TRBJ2-5; TRBD2 agrees at 9 bases. The J segment lost 5 bases and the V segment lost 5 bases, leaving 6 bases of the junction unmatched. The CDR3 spans 14 residues. Germline assignment: CDR1 SGHTA and CDR2 FQGNSA. The CDR3 nucleotides are TGTGCCAGCAGCCTTAGCGGGAGTGCCGAGACCCAGTACTTC. Translated: CASSLSGSAETQYF.

This clonotype showed up just a few times. The chain combines TRBV6-6 with TRBJ2-5, with 8 bases lining up with TRBD1. J lost 6 bases, V lost 7 bases, and 7 bases had no gene match. The CDR3 sequence is 13 residues long. CDR1 is MNHNY and CDR2 is SVGAGI in the germline V gene (reference sequence). The CDR3 sequence: CASTENRGKTQYF. The CDR3 nucleotides are TGTGCCAGCACCGAAAACAGGGGGAAGACCCAGTACTTC.

This sequence joins TRBV7-8 and TRBJ2-5; 13 bases map to TRBD2. The DNA end is more similar to TRBJ2-7, so the J call may be wrong. The V gene's germline CDR1 is SGHVS and CDR2 FQNEAQ. The CDR3 runs to 16 residues. CDR3 coding DNA: TGTGCCAGCAGCTTGGGGACTAGCGGGATCAGAGACGAGCAGTACTTC. This translates into CASSLGTSGIRDEQYF.

This rearrangement joins TRBV6-5 to TRBJ1-1, with 7 bases matching TRBD1. CDR3 length equals 15 residues. Germline V gene data show CDR1 as MNHEY and CDR2 as SVGAGI. V trimming: 7 bases; J trimming: 5 bases; junction bases outside the gene matches: 13. The DNA of the CDR3 is TGTGCCAGCACCAGAGACAGGGCCAGAAGTACTGAAGCTTTCTTT. It specifies CASTRDRARSTEAFF.

The V call is TRBV20-1, the J call TRBJ2-5; D not certain. CDR3 size: 15 residues. Looked up from germline, CDR1 is DFQATT and CDR2 is SNEGSKA (reference sequence). Trimming stripped 5 bases from V and 1 base from J, with 17 bases between. CDR3 sequence (DNA): TGCAGTGCTCGCGCTTTTGTCGAGGTCCAAGAGACCCAGTACTTC. As protein: CSARAFVEVQETQYF.

This clonotype was detected a few times. The chain links TRBV29-1 to TRBJ2-3; D tentatively reads TRBD1 or TRBD2 (6 bases each). Germline V gene sequence: CDR1 SQVTM, CDR2 ANQGSEA. Trimming shortened V by 3 bases and J by 1 base, and 17 bases separated the two germline ends. The CDR3 covers 16 residues. The CDR3: CSVEGLDRTGTDTQYF. CDR3 nucleotide sequence: TGCAGCGTTGAGGGACTCGACAGGACGGGCACAGATACGCAGTATTTT.

This clonotype was observed a handful of times. The chain couples TRBV28 to TRBJ2-1; the match to TRBD1 covers 10 bases. Germline V gene lookup returns CDR1 MDHEN and CDR2 SYDVKM. The CDR3 extends over 15 amino acids. After removal of 5 bases from V and 4 bases from J, the junction contained 5 bases not matched to a gene. For the CDR3, the DNA is TGTGCCAGCAGTGACGGGACAGGGGTATACAATGAGCAGTTCTTC. This sequence encodes CASSDGTGVYNEQFF.

The chain combines TRBV9 with TRBJ2-7, with 7 bases fitting TRBD1. J lost 3 bases, V lost 0 bases, and 15 bases had no gene match. Germline V gene sequence: CDR1 SGDLS, CDR2 YYNGEE. The length of the CDR3 is 18 residues. CDR3 bases: TGTGCCAGCAGCGTAGTGAAGGGGCGACTATCAGGGGGCTACGAGCAGTACTTC. As protein: CASSVVKGRLSGGYEQYF.

This clonotype has at least ten counts. This sequence joins TRBV5-1 and TRBJ1-2; 7 bases agree with TRBD1. Per the germline V gene, CDR1 is SGHRS and CDR2 is YFSETQ. Unmatched junction bases numbered 6, after V lost 0 bases and J lost 4 bases. The CDR3 length is 15 residues. DNA for the CDR3: TGCGCCAGCAGCTTGGGAGGGGGCGAGAGCTATGGCTACACCTTC. It codes for CASSLGGGESYGYTF.

V is TRBV27 and J is TRBJ2-4; a possible D gene is TRBD1 (6 bases). The V gene's germline CDR1 is MNHEY and CDR2 SMNVEV (reference sequence). The CDR3 loop spans 13 amino acids. Between the trimmed V and J ends, which lost 6 bases and 8 bases, there was a span of 14 bases. The CDR3 sequence: CASRSAGVDIQYF. CDR3 bases: TGTGCCAGCAGATCGGCAGGGGTAGACATTCAGTACTTC.

This clonotype appeared a few times. The chain combines TRBV7-9 with TRBJ1-5, with D maybe TRBD1 (5 bases). The CDR3 is 15 residues long. Germline CDR1 and CDR2: SEHNR and FQNEAQ (reference sequence). Trimming left V 5 bases short and J 3 bases short, with 14 bases between. CDR3 nucleotide sequence: TGTGCCAGCAGCCCCGGGGCACGAGTCAATCAGCCCCAGCATTTT. It encodes CASSPGARVNQPQHF. Full variable domain (outside the CDR3, taken from reference TRBV7-9 and TRBJ1-5): DTGVSQNPRHKITKRGQNVTFRCDPISEHNRLYWYRQTLGQGPEFLTYFQNEAQLEKSRLLSDRFSAERPKGSFSTLEIQRTEQGDSAMYLCASSPGARVNQPQHFGDGTRLSIL.

This clonotype was detected a few times. The chain links TRBV4-2 to TRBJ2-7, with 12 bases that match TRBD2. This CDR3 has 17 amino acids. Losses at the gene ends were 1 base for V and 3 bases for J; bases not matched to a gene: 7. The germline V gene has CDR1 LGHNA and CDR2 YNFKEQ. CDR3 sequence: CASSQGRGLAGRYEQYF. In DNA, the CDR3 is TGTGCCAGCAGCCAAGGAAGGGGACTAGCGGGCCGCTACGAGCAGTACTTC.

This clonotype was seen a handful of times. The CDR3 sequence: CASSLGRVLGEGEKLFF. The CDR3 DNA sequence: TGTGCCAGCAGCTTAGGTCGGGTCCTCGGGGAGGGGGAAAAACTGTTTTTT. The V gene is TRBV7-8, the J gene TRBJ1-4; a weak D match, TRBD1 (5 bases). Germline V gene data show CDR1 as SGHVS and CDR2 as FQNEAQ. This CDR3 comprises 17 residues. The V gene lost 1 base and the J gene lost 8 bases, with 20 bases spanning the gap.

The sample holds one count of this clonotype. In DNA, the CDR3 is TGCGCCAGCAGCCAAGAGCCTGCGGGCAACTCCTACAATGAGCAGTACTTC. Protein sequence: CASSQEPAGNSYNEQYF. The rearrangement links TRBV4-3 to TRBJ2-1, with TRBD2 as a possible D gene (5 bases). The J call is uncertain, as TRBJ2-7 better fits the DNA end. This CDR3 region has 17 residues. Germline CDR1 LGHNA, CDR2 YSLEER.

This clonotype was picked up a small number of times. This chain uses TRBV29-1 with TRBJ1-1, with 7 bases lining up with TRBD1. The CDR3 runs 13 residues. Looked up from germline, CDR1 is SQVTM and CDR2 is ANQGSEA. V trimming: 4 bases; J trimming: 4 bases; junction bases outside the gene matches: 6. CDR3 nucleotide sequence: TGCAGCGTTGGCCAGGGGGGCGTCACTGAAGCTTTCTTT. It translates to CSVGQGGVTEAFF.

The chain couples TRBV20-1 to TRBJ2-1, with D possibly TRBD1 on 6 matching bases. The CDR3 has 16 residues. The ends were cut back, 0 bases at V and 13 bases at J, with 25 bases in the middle. Germline V gene data show CDR1 as DFQATT and CDR2 as SNEGSKA (reference sequence). The CDR3 DNA reads as TGCAGTGCTAGAGATTCCCGAGGTAGCAGGGGAGAGACCCAGTTCTTC. It specifies CSARDSRGSRGETQFF.

The chain joins TRBV11-2 to TRBJ2-1, with TRBD2 matching 7 bases. The junction had 10 bases not matched to a gene; V was cut back by 5 bases and J by 6 bases. There are 15 residues in the CDR3. Germline loops: CDR1 SGHAT, CDR2 FQNNGV. The CDR3 DNA follows: TGTGCCAGCAGCCCAGGTGGGGGGGGGATCAATGAGCAGTTCTTC. Its translation is CASSPGGGGINEQFF. Drawing the rest from reference TRBV11-2 and TRBJ2-1, the complete variable domain is EAGVAQSPRYKIIEKRQSVAFWCNPISGHATLYWYQQILGQGPKLLIQFQNNGVVDDSQLPKDRFSAERLKGVDSTLKIQPAKLEDSAVYLCASSPGGGGINEQFFGPGTRLTVL.

This clonotype was detected a few times. The germline gene is not matched at one end of the junction; a read error may be the cause. The J gene is TRBJ2-5, the V gene TRBV5-1; D gene ambiguous. The CDR3 runs 13 residues. The germline V gene has CDR1 SGHRS and CDR2 YFSETQ. The CDR3 spells CASSLLDQETQYF. CDR3 in DNA: TGTGCCAGCAGTTTATTAGATCAAGAGACCCAGTACTTC.

The rearrangement links TRBV10-3 to TRBJ2-5; D call uncertain. The CDR3 is made up of 13 amino acids. V shed 3 bases and J shed 4 bases, with 9 bases lying between them. Germline V gene lookup returns CDR1 ENHRY and CDR2 SYGVKD. In nucleotides, the CDR3 is TGTGCCATCAGTGATGTAGGTGGAGAGACCCAGTACTTC. Amino acids: CAISDVGGETQYF.